The 30 T cell receptor beta chains presented below share a single source sample, sequenced in a study of identical twins. From the 5' RACE reads, TCRdb called clonotypes with MiXCR, one entry per CDR3 protein. Among roughly 690,000 distinct CDR3 sequences listed, around 6% were seen once. Sequencing used naive T cells sorted from blood. These receptors originate from a man aged 18 to 29 in good health.

The chain has TRBV20-1 and TRBJ2-7, with D unclear. The CDR3 loop spans 11 amino acids. Trimming shortened V by 3 bases and J by 9 bases, and 12 bases separated the two germline ends. The germline V gene has CDR1 DFQATT and CDR2 SNEGSKA (reference sequence). The CDR3 DNA follows: TGCAGTGCTAGGGACCCGGTTGGGCAGTACTTC. This encodes CSARDPVGQYF.

Ten or more counts support this clonotype. This chain joins TRBV5-4 and TRBJ2-3; D is perhaps TRBD1 (6 bases). The CDR3 has 15 residues. CDR1 is SGHNT and CDR2 is YYREEE in the germline V gene (reference sequence). V lost 5 bases, J lost 8 bases, and 21 bases lay in between. The CDR3 DNA follows: TGTGCCAGCAGACGGGGCAGGGGCACAGTGGGTACGCAGTATTTT. The encoded protein is CASRRGRGTVGTQYF.

The chain is built from TRBV29-1 and TRBJ2-6; unclear D gene. Trimming took 1 base from V and 0 from J, leaving 13 bases between them. The CDR3 has 17 residues. Germline loops: CDR1 SQVTM, CDR2 ANQGSEA. The chain's CDR3 is CSVEGPERTSGANVLTF. The CDR3 coding sequence is TGCAGCGTTGAAGGCCCTGAACGTACCTCTGGGGCCAACGTCCTGACTTTC.

This clonotype was detected a few times. The chain employs TRBV3-1 and TRBJ2-2; 12 bases are shared with TRBD2. This CDR3 is 19 amino acids long. Per germline, CDR1 LGHDT and CDR2 YNNKEL (reference sequence). The V and J ends lost 1 base and 13 bases, in that order; junction bases with no gene match: 19. The CDR3: CASSQAGTSGSLRQKWLFF. The CDR3 coding sequence is TGTGCCAGCAGCCAAGCTGGGACTAGCGGGTCTCTCCGTCAAAAATGGCTGTTTTTT.

The chain is built from TRBV7-2 and TRBJ2-3, with 10 nucleotides matching TRBD2. CDR3 length: 15 residues. Germline trimming cut 6 bases from V and 5 bases from J; bases unmatched to any gene: 8. Per germline, CDR1 SGHTA and CDR2 FQGNSA. Here the CDR3 reads CASSLLAGVGDTQYF. The CDR3 nucleotides are TGTGCCAGCAGTTTGCTAGCGGGAGTTGGAGATACGCAGTATTTT.

This clonotype has only a few counts. The rearrangement joins TRBV5-1 to TRBJ1-4, with 7 bases lining up with TRBD1. This CDR3 is built from 12 residues. CDR1 and CDR2 (germline): SGHRS, YFSETQ. V dropped 4 bases and J dropped 10; count of bases not matched to a gene: 4. The CDR3 DNA follows: TGCGCCAGCAGCAGATACAGGGGAAAACTGTTTTTT. Translated, it gives CASSRYRGKLFF.

This clonotype has only a few counts. The chain recombines TRBV28 with TRBJ1-2, with D possibly being TRBD1 (5 bases). Germline CDR1 reads MDHEN; CDR2 reads SYDVKM. V gave up 3 bases and J gave up 5 bases, with 13 bases separating them. The CDR3 consists of 14 residues. Here the CDR3 reads CASSFSGREYGYTF. CDR3 DNA sequence: TGTGCCAGCAGTTTCTCCGGCAGGGAGTATGGCTACACCTTC.

The chain employs TRBV2 and TRBJ2-5, with D possibly matching TRBD1 (6 bases). This CDR3 has 14 amino acids. V dropped 6 bases and J dropped 5 bases, with 16 bases sitting between them. Looked up from germline, CDR1 is SNHLY and CDR2 is FYNNEI. The CDR3 bases are TGTGCCAGCAGCTGGGAGACAGGAGCGGAGACCCAGTACTTC. Translating gives CASSWETGAETQYF.

This clonotype was observed many times. The chain uses TRBV27 and TRBJ2-7; the D gene is possibly TRBD1 (6 bases). This CDR3 has 14 residues. Looked up from germline, CDR1 is MNHEY and CDR2 is SMNVEV (reference sequence). Trimming stripped 2 bases from V and 2 bases from J, with 10 bases between. The CDR3 region is CASSLTGMTYEQYF. DNA of the CDR3: TGTGCCAGCAGTTTAACAGGGATGACCTACGAGCAGTACTTC.

This clonotype was recorded a few times. The chain uses TRBV5-1 and TRBJ2-6; 12 bases fit TRBD1. In germline, CDR1 is SGHRS, CDR2 YFSETQ. The CDR3 has 19 residues. The V gene end was trimmed by 2 bases and the J gene end by 3 bases; junction bases not matched to a gene: 9. Written as DNA, the CDR3 is TGCGCCAGCAGCTTTCCTTCCGGGACAGGGGGCTTTGGGGCCAACGTCCTGACTTTC. This encodes CASSFPSGTGGFGANVLTF.

The CDR3 reads CASSPIGGFGNTIYF. The CDR3 region has the DNA TGTGCCAGCAGTCCGATAGGAGGTTTTGGAAACACCATATATTTT. The J gene is TRBJ1-3, the V gene TRBV12-3 or TRBV12-4, with D hard to call. CDR3 length: 15 residues. V shed 5 bases and J shed 3 bases, with 14 bases lying between them.

This chain uses TRBV27 with TRBJ2-1; the match to TRBD1 covers 9 bases. The CDR3 runs 17 residues. J lost 4 bases, V lost 6 bases, and 13 bases had no gene match. Germline-derived CDR1 and CDR2 are MNHEY and SMNVEV (reference sequence). The CDR3 spells CASSLISTGGLYNEQFF. In nucleotides, the CDR3 is TGTGCCAGCAGCCTCATCTCGACAGGGGGGTTGTACAATGAGCAGTTCTTC.

This clonotype turned up a few times. J is TRBJ2-1 and V is TRBV5-1; weak D call: TRBD2 (6 bases). Germline CDR1 SGHRS, CDR2 YFSETQ. The CDR3 is 13 residues long. Trimming shortened V by 2 bases and J by 7 bases, and 10 bases separated the two germline ends. The CDR3 reads CASSFERANEQFF. CDR3 nucleotides: TGCGCCAGCAGCTTCGAGCGGGCGAATGAGCAGTTCTTC.

The chain's CDR3 is CASSWNPTGRAYEQYF. The CDR3 bases are TGTGCCAGCAGTTGGAACCCGACAGGGCGGGCTTACGAGCAGTACTTC. V usage is TRBV28 and J usage is TRBJ2-7; 7 bases agree with TRBD1. The CDR3 is 16 amino acids. Germline V CDR1 and CDR2: MDHEN, SYDVKM. The J segment lost 4 bases and the V segment lost 4 bases, leaving 13 bases of the junction unmatched.

This clonotype showed up many times. This chain joins TRBV14 and TRBJ2-1; D uncertain. CDR3 length: 15 residues. V shed 1 base and J shed 6 bases, with 13 bases lying between them. Germline assignment: CDR1 SGHDN and CDR2 FVKESK. The CDR3 is CASSQGAYEFNEQFF. The DNA of the CDR3 is TGTGCCAGCAGCCAAGGAGCATATGAGTTCAATGAGCAGTTCTTC.

This clonotype was seen just once. The rearrangement uses TRBV7-9 and TRBJ2-1; D is possibly TRBD1 (6 bases). The CDR3 totals 16 residues. CDR1 SEHNR and CDR2 FQNEAQ come from the germline V gene (reference sequence). Trimming removed 2 bases from V and 5 bases from J, with 16 bases in between. The CDR3 region is CASSLIGITGNNEQFF. CDR3 sequence (DNA): TGTGCCAGCAGCTTAATCGGAATAACAGGGAACAATGAGCAGTTCTTC.

This clonotype was observed many times. CDR3 nucleotides: TGCGCCAGCCTGGGGGGGGACTACGAGCAGTACGTC. As protein: CASLGGDYEQYV. The genes are TRBV10-2 and TRBJ2-7, with TRBD2 matching over 7 bases. Germline V gives CDR1 WSHSY, CDR2 SAAADI. The CDR3 has 12 residues. V gave up 8 bases and J gave up 3 bases; unmatched junction bases: 4.

The V gene is TRBV4-2, the J gene TRBJ2-5; the D is unclear. In germline, CDR1 is LGHNA, CDR2 YNFKEQ. V lost 0 bases to trimming and J lost 2 bases, with 13 bases between them. This CDR3 spans 16 amino acids. CDR3 in amino acids: CASSQDRARVQETQYF. The CDR3 DNA reads as TGTGCCAGCAGCCAAGATCGGGCACGGGTTCAAGAGACCCAGTACTTC.

This clonotype was observed a few times. V is TRBV4-2 and J is TRBJ2-2, with D uncertain. Germline lookup yields CDR1 LGHNA and CDR2 YNFKEQ. This CDR3 is 16 amino acids long. The V and J ends lost 4 bases and 0 bases respectively, with 12 bases between them. The CDR3 bases are TGTGCCAGCAGCCCCACCCGACGCTCGAACACCGGGGAGCTGTTTTTT. The encoded protein is CASSPTRRSNTGELFF.

Remarks on this clonotype: One end of the junction varies from germline; a read error may be responsible. The genes are TRBV29-1 and TRBJ2-7, with D hard to call. Germline loops: CDR1 SQVTM, CDR2 ANQGSEA. The length of the CDR3 is 8 residues. CDR3 residues: CSPDGHHF. The DNA of the CDR3 is TGCAGTCCCGATGGGCATCACTTC.

The sample holds many counts of this clonotype. This sequence joins TRBV12-3 or TRBV12-4 and TRBJ2-4; 8 nucleotides agree with TRBD1. This CDR3 spans 15 amino acids. With V trimmed by 1 base and J by 1 base, 0 bases remained unmatched. The CDR3 coding sequence is TGTGCCAGCAGTTTAGGGACAGGGGCCAAAAACATTCAGTACTTC. It yields the protein CASSLGTGAKNIQYF.

The sample holds a few counts of this clonotype. V gene TRBV4-1 combines with J gene TRBJ1-1, with D unresolved. The CDR3 is 14 residues long. V lost 1 base, J lost 6 bases, and 12 bases lay in between. Germline V lookup: CDR1 MGHRA, CDR2 YSYEKL. The CDR3 nucleotides are TGCGCCAGCAGCCAAGTCCACGGGGATTCTGAAGCTTTCTTT. Translated: CASSQVHGDSEAFF.

This clonotype occurred many times. The chain recombines TRBV12-3 or TRBV12-4 with TRBJ1-1, with D maybe TRBD1 (6 bases). Trimming took off 3 bases at V and 6 bases at J, with 11 bases between the two ends. This CDR3 is built from 13 residues. The CDR3 bases are TGTGCCAGCAGTTTTAGGGGGTGGGCTGAAGCTTTCTTT. Residues: CASSFRGWAEAFF.

CDR3 in DNA: TGCGCCAGCAGACGGGACCTAACCGGCGAGCAGTACGTC. It yields the protein CASRRDLTGEQYV. This rearrangement joins TRBV5-1 to TRBJ2-7; the D call may be TRBD1 or TRBD2 (5 bases each). The V gene's germline CDR1 is SGHRS and CDR2 YFSETQ. With 5 bases removed from V and 6 bases from J, the gap between germline ends came to 15 bases. The CDR3 runs to 13 residues.

This clonotype was picked up many times. The chain has TRBV27 and TRBJ1-5; D remains unclear. The CDR3 is 14 residues long. CDR1 and CDR2 (germline): MNHEY, SMNVEV (reference sequence). Deletions cut 2 bases from V and 3 bases from J, with 8 bases between. The CDR3 nucleotides read TGTGCCAGCAGTTTAGACCCGCTCAATCAGCCCCAGCATTTT. Protein product: CASSLDPLNQPQHF.

This chain connects TRBV12-3 or TRBV12-4 to TRBJ1-5; 10 bases align to TRBD1. With V trimmed by 5 bases and J by 3 bases, 7 bases remained unmatched. The CDR3 covers 16 residues. The CDR3 DNA is TGTGCCAGCAGTCCTACCGGGACAGGGGTCAATCAGCCCCAGCATTTT. It specifies CASSPTGTGVNQPQHF.

This clonotype was counted at least ten times. V and J are TRBV5-1 and TRBJ2-3; 8 bases line up with TRBD1. Germline assignment: CDR1 SGHRS and CDR2 YFSETQ. V trimming: 6 bases; J trimming: 9 bases; junction bases outside the gene matches: 6. The CDR3 contains 12 residues. The CDR3 region is CASTGQGRTQYF. The CDR3 coding sequence is TGCGCCAGCACCGGACAGGGAAGGACGCAGTATTTT.

The V gene is TRBV7-9, the J gene TRBJ2-1; a weak D match, TRBD1 (6 bases). Trimming stripped 3 bases from V and 6 bases from J, with 15 bases between. Germline-derived CDR1 and CDR2 are SEHNR and FQNEAQ (reference sequence). The CDR3 spans 15 residues. CDR3 coding DNA: TGTGCCAGCAGCTTCAAGGGGGAGAAGGTCAATGAGCAGTTCTTC. Encoded protein: CASSFKGEKVNEQFF.

This chain uses TRBV20-1 with TRBJ1-1; maybe TRBD1 (6 bases). Between the trimmed V and J ends, which lost 2 bases and 0 bases, there was a span of 10 bases. CDR1 is DFQATT and CDR2 is SNEGSKA in the germline V gene (reference sequence). The CDR3 runs 14 residues. This CDR3 reads CSARYTGMNTEAFF. Written as DNA, the CDR3 is TGCAGTGCTAGATATACAGGGATGAACACTGAAGCTTTCTTT.

This clonotype came up once. A single base separates this from a much larger clone, so it may be a read error. V and J are TRBV28 and TRBJ2-7; 13 bases map to TRBD2. Germline V lookup: CDR1 MDHEN, CDR2 SYDVKM. CDR3 length: 16 amino acids. CDR3 protein: CASSSTRLAGGNEHYF. The CDR3 bases are TGTGCCAGCAGTTCCACGCGACTAGCGGGAGGAAACGAGCACTACTTC.